This T cell receptor beta chain was sequenced in a study of control samples from healthy donors and cancer patients. Assay: immunoSEQ multiplex PCR; the TCRdb copy retains only in-frame clones and omits some. Here the sample spans roughly 100,000 clones, about 91% being singletons. There are a few counts of this clone. The CDR3 contains 18 residues. The V gene's germline CDR1 is MNHEY and CDR2 SMNVEV (reference sequence). Trimming left V 6 bases short and J 3 bases short, with 24 bases between. What was sequenced was blood. The TCR sequence derives from a woman under 30 in good health. This chain connects TRBV27 to TRBJ2-1; tentatively, D is TRBD1 or TRBD2 (6 bases each). CDR3 nucleotides: TGTGCCAGCAGCCCGGGGGCAGCGGACTACCCACGCTACAATGAGCAGTTCTTC. Protein: CASSPGAADYPRYNEQFF.